The present TCR beta chain was sequenced within a study of blood T cell repertoires in COVID-19 (TCRdb year 2020). Regarding the study in general: The collaborator samples originated in the United States, Italy and Spain and spanned the acute and convalescent phases of COVID-19. The prospective study material was composed of cDNA or gDNA derived from T cells, B-cell-depleted T cells, or PBMCs. The dataset comprised deeply sampled blood TCRbeta repertoires from subjects exposed to, actively infected with, or recovered from COVID-19. The repertoires were released in a freely available public database meant as a resource for research on the immune response to SARS-CoV-2. Samples came from the ongoing ImmuneRACE study (first 160 participants) plus 1,254 subjects from 6 global collaborators. A de-identified subject ID, COVID-19 status, age in years and sex were almost always included in the sample metadata. Where available, HLA class I and class II types were taken from metadata supplied by the sample provider and were not determined by assay-based typing. The study at large found these results: The quantity of clinical and demographic metadata differed by source and by participant and was supplied without curation.

One collaborating source in Seattle enrolled patients during active infection and followed them longitudinally through the course of disease. Collaborating institutions collected whole blood in K2EDTA tubes following their own protocols. For TCRbeta analysis, collaborators shipped samples in one of three forms: frozen whole blood, isolated PBMCs, or DNA extracted from either of those sample types. As encoded in the germline V gene, CDR1 is SGHVS while CDR2 is FQNEAQ. The cysteine opens and the phenylalanine closes a CDR3 of 16 amino acids. The kept DNA is CDR3 alone, 48 bases in frame from the first base. Germline trimming: 5 bases from V, 7 bases from J; junction bases outside gene matches: 14. For this clone: The specificity of this receptor is unknown. No much larger clonotype is one base removed from it; base qualities were not supplied.

The immunoSEQ Assay, a bias-controlled multiplex PCR, was used to amplify TCRbeta CDR3 regions from genomic DNA. The study's own analysis went as follows. The number of nucleated cells in each sample was estimated from the amplification of reference gene primers within the assay. To quantify the absolute abundance of each unique TCRbeta CDR3 rearrangement, sequence reads were collapsed and filtered. For each sample, productive Simpson clonality was calculated by taking the square root of Simpson's diversity index across productive rearrangements. TCRdb provides this immuneACCESS table in a form limited to in-frame rearrangements. Some clones are lacking; in checked studies, under half of them reflect an unresolved V gene, and why the rest are absent is not known. That table is the source of V, J and clone size, and D and trimming were worked out from the DNA. In this sample the table shows over 150,000 clones, over 75% of which occur a single time. The ten most abundant clones make up over 15% of the sample.

Sequencing input: peripheral blood. The TCR was taken from a middle-aged man with COVID-19, enrolled during active disease. The sequence links TRBV7-8 to TRBJ2-4, with 7 bases matching TRBD1. The DNA sequence is as follows: TGTGCCAGCAGCCAAGGGACAGCTATATCAGGGAACATTCAGTACTTC. This translates into CASSQGTAISGNIQYF.